Listed here are 4 T cell receptor beta chains from one sample, sequenced in a study of T cell changes during pregnancy in multiple sclerosis (dated by TCRdb to the late 2010s). Libraries were built with the immunoSEQ multiplex PCR assay. TCRdb took over this immuneACCESS table, retaining in-frame rearrangements with V and J assigned. Such tables are incomplete; in checked studies, under half of the missing clones stem from an unresolved V gene, and the remainder is unexplained. The sample records roughly 42,000 clones, 89% of which are singletons. The top ten constitute over 0.55% of the sample. Specimen: CD4+ T cells from peripheral blood mononuclear cells, collected in the first trimester of pregnancy. The receptors stem from a female donor with multiple sclerosis, enrolled in a pregnancy study.

This clone appeared a single time. This sequence joins TRBV7-9 and TRBJ2-7; D not certain. The CDR3 has 13 residues. With 5 bases removed from V and 3 bases from J, the gap between germline ends came to 11 bases. Germline CDR1 reads SEHNR; CDR2 reads FQNEAQ (reference sequence). This CDR3 is CASSHRGVYEQYF. The DNA of the CDR3 is TGTGCCAGCAGCCACCGCGGAGTCTACGAGCAGTACTTC.

V and J are TRBV7-2 and TRBJ2-3; TRBD2 matches 13 bases. V lost 4 bases and J lost 9; bases outside the gene matches: 13. The CDR3 consists of 17 residues. The germline V gene encodes CDR1 SGHTA and CDR2 FQGNSA. In nucleotides, the CDR3 is TGTGCCAGCAGCTCGACTAGCGGGGGGACGGGGGGGACCACGCAGTATTTT. Its protein is CASSSTSGGTGGTTQYF.

J is TRBJ1-2 and V is TRBV2; 7 positions match TRBD1. Germline CDR1 SNHLY, CDR2 FYNNEI. This CDR3 region has 13 residues. The J segment lost 8 bases and the V segment lost 5 bases, leaving 8 bases of the junction unmatched. CDR3 loop: CASSRTGFGGYTF. The CDR3 DNA is TGTGCCAGCAGTAGGACAGGTTTCGGCGGCTACACCTTC.

Concerning this clone: This sample also contains other DNA sequences that code for the same CDR3. The chain recombines TRBV6-1 with TRBJ2-5, with 8 bases fitting TRBD2. Germline lookup yields CDR1 MNHNS and CDR2 SASEGT. V gave up 6 bases and J gave up 5 bases; unmatched junction bases: 5. The CDR3 runs 13 residues. CDR3 bases: TGTGCCAGCAGCGGGAGGGCCGGGGAGACCCAGTACTTC. Its translation: CASSGRAGETQYF.